The TCR beta chain under discussion was sequenced for a study of radiotherapy plus CTLA-4 blockade in lung cancer. CDR1 and CDR2 from the germline V gene are SGHNT and YYREEE (reference sequence). V was pared by 4 bases and J by 4 bases, with 6 bases of the junction left unmatched. The CDR3 runs to 15 residues. People whose metastatic non-small-cell lung cancer was chemo-refractory got focal radiation along with CTLA-4 blockade by ipilimumab. This table comes from immunoSEQ multiplex PCR, and its TCRdb copy is limited to in-frame clones, with some not included. The repertoire has 25,000 to 35,000 clones, 70% to 75% of them found once; the top ten carry 4.7%. Study results and limitations: Clones of tumor-derived TCRs expanded in blood after radiotherapy plus ipilimumab.

As regards this clone: The antigen is unknown.

The input for sequencing was peripheral blood, taken from a patient treated with radiotherapy plus ipilimumab. The V call is TRBV5-4, the J call TRBJ2-5; 11 bases match TRBD2. This sequence originates from a human donor with non-small cell lung cancer whose response to radiotherapy plus ipilimumab could not be evaluated. The CDR3: CASSGSGRGVETQYF. In DNA form, the CDR3 reads TGTGCCAGCAGCGGTAGCGGGAGGGGGGTAGAGACCCAGTACTTC. Full variable domain (remainder filled in from reference TRBV5-4 and TRBJ2-5): ETGVTQSPTHLIKTRGQQVTLRCSSQSGHNTVSWYQQALGQGPQFIFQYYREEENGRGNFPPRFSGLQFPNYSSELNVNALELDDSALYLCASSGSGRGVETQYFGPGTRLLVL.